This T cell receptor beta chain was sequenced in a study of T cells in localized non-small cell lung cancer (dated by TCRdb to between 2020 and 2021). Regarding the research as a whole: Comparing tumors with uninvolved tumor-adjacent lungs, the study looked at the T cell repertoires of 220 or so patients with early-stage NSCLC. NSCLC patients had a mean age of roughly 69 years, and 129 were male and about 98 female. The cohort was made up of 200 to 250 treatment-naive NSCLC patients whose localized lung tumors had been resected.

The immunoSEQ Assay was used to sequence TCR beta CDR3 regions from DNA. On the study's bioinformatics: To compute T cell density, TCR beta template counts were normalized to usable DNA, which was estimated by amplifying housekeeping genes. Using the preseqR package, richness was estimated by extrapolating to 120,000 templates for tissue samples and 400,000 templates for PBMC samples. Clonality was taken to be one minus Pielou's evenness. Differential abundance testing on productive amino-acid clonotypes, with a minimum total count of 5 and an alpha of 0.1, was used to identify tissue-enriched TCRs. The Jaccard Index and the Morisita Overlap Index were used to measure repertoire overlap between compartments. GLIPH grouped TCR beta CDR3s together with public tetramer-defined viral CDR3s, and a viral motif had to include at least three viral sequences and show V-gene enrichment. Sourced from immuneACCESS, this table was stored by TCRdb with only in-frame sequences that have V and J called. A share of the clones is absent; for the studies checked, an unresolved V gene accounts for under half, and the remainder has no known explanation. V, J and clone size reflect that table, while D and trimming were determined from the DNA. The sample table lists 70,000 or so clones, around 84% of them with a count of one. The ten largest make up 1.3% of the sample.

V lost 0 bases and J lost 2 bases, and the count of bases not matched to a germline gene is 7. Per the germline V gene, SGHRS is the CDR1 and YFSETQ is the CDR2. Measured from the cysteine to the phenylalanine, the CDR3 is 16 residues long. Only CDR3 DNA is held: 48 bases, read in frame from base 1. Findings and caveats that apply to the study as a whole: Because multi-region tumor sequencing was not done, intratumor heterogeneity could not be ruled out. Longer overall survival was associated with higher T cell density in blood, whereas shorter survival was associated with higher clonality in adjacent lung. A median of around 50 of the top 100 tumor clones turned up in the paired uninvolved adjacent lung, and about 28 of those clones also ranked among the top 100 of that same adjacent lung. Uninvolved tumor-adjacent lung showed the highest T cell clonality, higher than tumor, which suggests more focused antigenic responses in the uninvolved tumor-adjacent lung. Because of the exploratory design, TCR variables were selected using unadjusted p-values without false-discovery rate correction.

Only one count was recorded for this clone. Its antigen has not been determined. One base away there is no much larger clone; base qualities are not given. At diagnosis, peripheral blood, uninvolved tumor-adjacent lung and tumor were collected and stored as a combination of fresh-frozen and FFPE material. For TCR repertoire profiling, blood samples were analyzed as peripheral blood mononuclear cells. The source was peripheral blood, collected before any cancer treatment. This receptor was taken from a female donor older than 55 with stage I lung adenocarcinoma. The V gene is TRBV5-1 and the J gene is TRBJ1-1; 7 bases in the junction line up with TRBD1. For the CDR3, the sequence is CASSLAVTGPNTEAFF. The nucleotides read TGCGCCAGCAGCTTGGCCGTGACAGGGCCAAACACTGAAGCTTTCTTT.